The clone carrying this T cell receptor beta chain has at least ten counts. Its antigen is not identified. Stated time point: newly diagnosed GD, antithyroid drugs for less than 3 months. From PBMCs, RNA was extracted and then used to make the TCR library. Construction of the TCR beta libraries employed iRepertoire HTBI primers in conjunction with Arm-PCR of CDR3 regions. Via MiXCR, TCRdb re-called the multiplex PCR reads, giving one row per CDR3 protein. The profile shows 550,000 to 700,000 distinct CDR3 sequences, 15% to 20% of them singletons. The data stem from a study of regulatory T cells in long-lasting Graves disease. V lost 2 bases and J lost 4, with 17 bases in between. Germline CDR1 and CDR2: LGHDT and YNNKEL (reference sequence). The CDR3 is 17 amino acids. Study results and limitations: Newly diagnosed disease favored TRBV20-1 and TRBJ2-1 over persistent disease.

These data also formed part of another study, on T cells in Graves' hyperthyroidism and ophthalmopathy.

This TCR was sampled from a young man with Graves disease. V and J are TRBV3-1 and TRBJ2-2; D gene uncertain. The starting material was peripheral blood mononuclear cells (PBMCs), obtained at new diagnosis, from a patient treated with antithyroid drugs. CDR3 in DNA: TGTGCCAGCAGCCAAATCCAAGCTACTATCAGCACCGGGGAGCTGTTTTTT. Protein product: CASSQIQATISTGELFF.